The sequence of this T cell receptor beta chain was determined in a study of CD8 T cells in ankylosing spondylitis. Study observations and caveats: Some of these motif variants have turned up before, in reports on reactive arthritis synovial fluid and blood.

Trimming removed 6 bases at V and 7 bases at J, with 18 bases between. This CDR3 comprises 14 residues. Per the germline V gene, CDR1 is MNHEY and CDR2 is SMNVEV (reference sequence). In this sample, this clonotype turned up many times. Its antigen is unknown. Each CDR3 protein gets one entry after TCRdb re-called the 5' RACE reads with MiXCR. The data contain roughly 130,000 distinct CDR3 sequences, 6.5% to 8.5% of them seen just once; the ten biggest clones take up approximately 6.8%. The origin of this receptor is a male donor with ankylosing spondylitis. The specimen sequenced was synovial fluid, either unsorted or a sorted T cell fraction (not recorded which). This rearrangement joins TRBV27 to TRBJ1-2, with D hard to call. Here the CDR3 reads CASSLRWEFSGYTF. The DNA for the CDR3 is TGTGCCAGCAGCCTAAGATGGGAGTTCTCTGGCTACACCTTC.